Shown below are 7 T cell receptor beta chains from a single sample sequenced in a study of OX40 agonist ivuxolimab in advanced cancers. Data came from immunoSEQ multiplex PCR; TCRdb stores just in-frame clones and leaves some out. The profile covers roughly 61,000 clones, with around 90% appearing a single time and about 0.75% taken by the ten largest. Here the sequenced sample was CD4+ or CD8+ T cells sorted from blood, taken in a trial of the OX40 agonist ivuxolimab. All receptors come from an adult with an advanced solid tumor such as melanoma, head and neck, liver or kidney cancer.

This rearrangement joins TRBV28 to TRBJ2-7; 7 bases are a match to TRBD1. Trimming removed 10 bases from V and 1 base from J; junction bases left unmatched: 4. In germline, CDR1 is MDHEN, CDR2 SYDVKM. The CDR3 is 12 amino acids. The DNA for the CDR3 is TGTGCCACAACAGGGGATTCCTACGAGCAGTACTTC. Translated: CATTGDSYEQYF. Combining the CDR3 with reference TRBV28 and TRBJ2-7 gives the whole variable domain DVKVTQSSRYLVKRTGEKVFLECVQDMDHENMFWYRQDPGLGLRLIYFSYDVKMKEKGDIPEGYSVSREKKERFSLILESASTNQTSMYLCATTGDSYEQYFGPGTRLTVT.

The rearrangement links TRBV7-3 to TRBJ1-2; D not certain. CDR3 length equals 14 residues. Germline assignment: CDR1 SGHTA and CDR2 FQGTGA. V was cut by 9 bases and J by 3 bases, with 17 bases left in between. Here the CDR3 DNA reads TGTGCCAGTAAGCCCGGCCACGGGGACTATGGCTACACCTTC. This translates into CASKPGHGDYGYTF.

The chain uses TRBV9 and TRBJ2-2; 8 bases map to TRBD1. Germline V lookup: CDR1 SGDLS, CDR2 YYNGEE. The junction had 7 bases not matched to a gene; V was cut back by 0 bases and J by 6 bases. The CDR3 consists of 16 residues. The CDR3 DNA reads TGTGCCAGCAGCGTAGTTCCAGGGGGCGCGGCCGGGGAGCTGTTTTTT. This sequence encodes CASSVVPGGAAGELFF.

This clone has a handful of counts. The J gene is TRBJ2-7, the V gene TRBV28, with D perhaps TRBD1 (6 bases). Germline V gene lookup returns CDR1 MDHEN and CDR2 SYDVKM. The length of the CDR3 is 14 residues. The V gene lost 6 bases and the J gene lost 0 bases, with 12 bases spanning the gap. The CDR3 spells CASRTGQSSYEQYF. DNA of the CDR3: TGTGCCAGCAGAACCGGACAGAGCTCCTACGAGCAGTACTTC.

The CDR3 region has the DNA TGTGCCAGCTCACCGACGCCGGGAAGCGCCTACAATGAGCAGTTCTTC. Translated: CASSPTPGSAYNEQFF. This chain connects TRBV18 to TRBJ2-1; D perhaps matches TRBD2 (5 bases). CDR3 size: 16 residues. V was pared by 3 bases and J by 2 bases, with 14 bases between. Germline V CDR1 and CDR2: KGHSH, LQKENI.

The rearrangement uses TRBV2 and TRBJ1-4, with 7 bases that match TRBD1. J was trimmed by 3 bases and V by 3 bases; bases with no gene match: 10. Germline assignment: CDR1 SNHLY and CDR2 FYNNEI. The CDR3 consists of 17 residues. DNA of the CDR3: TGTGCCAGCAGTGACGAGACAGGGCTGGACCCTAATGAAAAACTGTTTTTT. Its protein is CASSDETGLDPNEKLFF.

This chain links TRBV4-1 with TRBJ1-1; D may be TRBD1 (5 bases). V was cut by 2 bases and J by 2 bases, with 15 bases left in between. Germline V gene data show CDR1 as MGHRA and CDR2 as YSYEKL. The CDR3 is made up of 16 amino acids. This CDR3 reads CASSQKRGQLNTEAFF. CDR3 nucleotide sequence: TGCGCCAGCAGCCAAAAGAGGGGCCAGTTAAACACTGAAGCTTTCTTT.